This note documents a single T cell receptor (beta chain) sequence. Its antigen remains unknown. This sample was taken from a study of blood T cells in healthy people across ages. Study-wide points: Whereas aged donors had fewer naive CD4+ cells, long-lived donors had more of them and higher diversity.

PCR was performed a second time for about 7 to 11 cycles using a sample-barcoded 5' primer and a J-beta primer mix. TCRdb called the 5' RACE reads again in MiXCR, with one record for every CDR3 protein. The sample includes hundreds of thousands of distinct CDR3 sequences, approximately 52% of them seen just once. V gave up 0 bases and J gave up 3 bases, with 17 bases separating them. This CDR3 has 17 residues. Germline values: CDR1 KGHSH, CDR2 LQKENI. Samples each yielded at least 6 micrograms of total RNA. The sample was blood. J is TRBJ2-5 and V is TRBV18; TRBD1 is a possible D gene (6 bases). The TCR comes from a woman of 80 years or more in good health. The CDR3 DNA is TGTGCCAGCTCACCACCGGGTTTGGGCCAGGGGAAAGAGACCCAGTACTTC. Encoded protein: CASSPPGLGQGKETQYF.